The next 16 T cell receptor beta chains were all read from a single sample in a study of CD8 T cells in Susac syndrome. Random hexamers were used to reverse transcribe an amount of about 0.5 to 1 ug RNA. TCRdb re-derived calls from the immunoSEQ multiplex PCR reads in MiXCR, one entry per CDR3 protein. The sample has 150,000 to 200,000 distinct CDR3 sequences, roughly 91% seen once. Sequenced: CD4+ T cells from PBMCs. Source of these receptors: a human donor with Susac syndrome.

V and J are TRBV6-2 or TRBV6-3 and TRBJ2-2; D is perhaps TRBD1 or TRBD2 (6 bases each). The CDR3 has 16 amino acids. From germline, CDR1 is MNHEY and CDR2 SVGEGT. The V gene lost 1 base and the J gene lost 7 bases, with 16 bases spanning the gap. CDR3 in DNA: TGTGCCAGCAGTTACTATGATTCGGGGGCGGACGGGGAGCTGTTTTTT. Amino acids: CASSYYDSGADGELFF.

The chain combines TRBV12-3 or TRBV12-4 with TRBJ1-5; D possibly corresponds to TRBD1 (6 bases). The CDR3 totals 14 residues. The V end lost 3 bases, the J end lost 7 bases, and 13 bases lay between the germline ends. The CDR3 region has the DNA TGTGCCAGCAGTTTTCAGGGGCGAATCCAGCCCCAGCATTTT. Protein: CASSFQGRIQPQHF.

A single count supports this clonotype. The chain couples TRBV29-1 to TRBJ2-5; D possibly matches TRBD1 or TRBD2 (6 bases each). There are 13 residues in the CDR3. V lost 4 bases and J lost 5, with 14 bases in between. CDR1 and CDR2 (germline): SQVTM, ANQGSEA. CDR3 DNA sequence: TGCAGCGTTGGGGGGGCGGGCATTGAGACCCAGTACTTC. Protein sequence: CSVGGAGIETQYF.

The CDR3 DNA follows: TGTGCCAGCAGTTACGACCAGGGGGGGACTGAAGCTTTCTTT. As protein: CASSYDQGGTEAFF. The chain is built from TRBV6-2 or TRBV6-3 and TRBJ1-1; 7 bases line up with TRBD1. The CDR3 is made up of 14 amino acids. Germline lookup yields CDR1 MNHEY and CDR2 SVGEGT. The J segment lost 5 bases and the V segment lost 2 bases, leaving 5 bases of the junction unmatched.

V is TRBV20-1 and J is TRBJ2-5, with D hard to call. The CDR3 contains 13 residues. The ends were cut back, 6 bases at V and 0 bases at J, with 11 bases in the middle. Germline assignment: CDR1 DFQATT and CDR2 SNEGSKA (reference sequence). CDR3 protein: CSASPENQETQYF. CDR3 sequence (DNA): TGCAGTGCAAGCCCGGAGAACCAAGAGACCCAGTACTTC.

The chain uses TRBV3-1 and TRBJ1-3; D call uncertain. Between the trimmed V and J ends, which lost 4 bases and 1 base, there was a span of 11 bases. This CDR3 contains 15 residues. CDR1 and CDR2 (germline): LGHDT, YNNKEL (reference sequence). The CDR3 DNA reads TGTGCCAGCAGCCGGATGGGGTTGTCTGGAAACACCATATATTTT. As protein: CASSRMGLSGNTIYF.

This sequence joins TRBV14 and TRBJ2-7; D is unclear. The CDR3 is made up of 12 amino acids. In germline, CDR1 is SGHDN, CDR2 FVKESK. V lost 3 bases and J lost 6, with 9 bases in between. CDR3 in DNA: TGTGCCAGCAGCCATTTGAGCCCCGAGCAGTACTTC. Its protein is CASSHLSPEQYF.

The chain employs TRBV6-5 and TRBJ2-1; 8 nucleotides line up with TRBD1. The J segment lost 1 base and the V segment lost 9 bases, leaving 2 bases of the junction unmatched. CDR3 length: 13 residues. CDR1 is MNHEY, CDR2 SVGAGI, per germline. The CDR3 coding sequence is TGTGCCAGTAGGACAGGGTCCTACAATGAGCAGTTCTTC. This sequence encodes CASRTGSYNEQFF.

The chain uses TRBV20-1 and TRBJ2-1; D is possibly TRBD2 (6 bases). Trimming removed 3 bases from V and 4 bases from J, with 16 bases in between. Germline loops: CDR1 DFQATT, CDR2 SNEGSKA (reference sequence). The CDR3 sequence is 15 residues long. CDR3 region: CSARARGSSYNEQFF. The CDR3 nucleotides are TGCAGTGCTAGGGCGCGGGGATCGAGTTACAATGAGCAGTTCTTC.

The chain is built from TRBV5-4 and TRBJ2-7; D may be TRBD1 or TRBD2 (5 bases each). The CDR3 extends over 16 amino acids. Trimming removed 2 bases from V and 5 bases from J, with 20 bases in between. Germline loops: CDR1 SGHNT, CDR2 YYREEE (reference sequence). This CDR3 reads CASSFASGTLANEQYF. CDR3 coding DNA: TGTGCCAGCAGCTTCGCCTCCGGGACCCTCGCCAACGAGCAGTACTTC.

The chain employs TRBV29-1 and TRBJ1-1; maybe TRBD1 (5 bases). In germline, CDR1 is SQVTM, CDR2 ANQGSEA. This CDR3 has 14 residues. Trimming took off 6 bases at V and 5 bases at J, with 19 bases between the two ends. The CDR3 region has the DNA TGCAGCGTGGTGGACACCTTGGGTGTGACTGAAGCTTTCTTT. Its translation: CSVVDTLGVTEAFF.

The chain links TRBV20-1 to TRBJ2-3; D uncertain. The germline V gene encodes CDR1 DFQATT and CDR2 SNEGSKA (reference sequence). V shed 5 bases and J shed 2 bases, with 17 bases lying between them. CDR3 size: 15 residues. CDR3 residues: CSAGSGYMDTDTQYF. DNA of the CDR3: TGCAGTGCTGGGTCTGGATATATGGACACAGATACGCAGTATTTT.

This clonotype was counted once. V gene TRBV19 combines with J gene TRBJ1-1; the D gene is possibly TRBD1 (5 bases). The germline CDR1 and CDR2 sequences are LNHDA and SQIVND (reference sequence). With 3 bases removed from V and 5 bases from J, the gap between germline ends came to 16 bases. The CDR3 totals 15 residues. CDR3 sequence: CASSIDLGAWTEAFF. The CDR3 bases are TGTGCCAGTAGTATTGATCTCGGGGCGTGGACTGAAGCTTTCTTT.

V gene TRBV4-1 combines with J gene TRBJ1-2; D gene unclear. V lost 2 bases and J lost 4, with 11 bases in between. The CDR3 spans 14 residues. CDR1 is MGHRA and CDR2 is YSYEKL in the germline V gene. The CDR3 bases are TGCGCCAGCAGCCAAACTGGAAACCCCTATGGCTACACCTTC. As protein: CASSQTGNPYGYTF.

This rearrangement joins TRBV20-1 to TRBJ1-2; D is uncertain. V lost 1 base, J lost 0 bases, and 12 bases lay in between. Germline values: CDR1 DFQATT, CDR2 SNEGSKA (reference sequence). The CDR3 contains 15 residues. The CDR3 protein is CSARGGQRANYGYTF. Here the CDR3 DNA reads TGCAGTGCTAGAGGTGGCCAGAGAGCTAACTATGGCTACACCTTC.

The V gene is TRBV20-1, the J gene TRBJ2-3; 8 nucleotides line up with TRBD2. The V segment lost 3 bases and the J segment 4 bases; nucleotides outside the gene matches: 3. The length of the CDR3 is 13 residues. In germline, CDR1 is DFQATT, CDR2 SNEGSKA (reference sequence). The CDR3 DNA reads TGCAGTGCTAGCGGGGGGGCAGCAGATACGCAGTATTTT. Amino acid sequence: CSASGGAADTQYF.